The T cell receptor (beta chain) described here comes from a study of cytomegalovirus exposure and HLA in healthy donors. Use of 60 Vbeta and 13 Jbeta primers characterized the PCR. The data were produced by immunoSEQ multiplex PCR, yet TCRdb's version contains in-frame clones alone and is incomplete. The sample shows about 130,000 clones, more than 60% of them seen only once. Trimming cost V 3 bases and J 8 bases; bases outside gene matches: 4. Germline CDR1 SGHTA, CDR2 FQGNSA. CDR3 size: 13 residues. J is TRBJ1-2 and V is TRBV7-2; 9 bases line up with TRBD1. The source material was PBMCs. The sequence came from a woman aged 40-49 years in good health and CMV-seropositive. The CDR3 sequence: CASSFRDRAGYTF. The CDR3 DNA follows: TGTGCCAGCAGCTTCCGGGACAGGGCGGGCTACACCTTC.